The clone carrying this TCR beta chain has at least ten counts. The antigen remains undetermined. This sample was included in a study of T cells in Graves' hyperthyroidism and ophthalmopathy. Study-level results: In blood, most of the thyroid clonotypes expanded above 0.001 were also present.

Amplification yielded TCR beta CDR3 regions, with RNA transcripts as the source. HTBI primers were used for first-round RT-PCR of the TCR CDR3. Each CDR3 protein is one row after TCRdb ran MiXCR on the multiplex PCR reads. The sample has a few hundred thousand distinct CDR3 sequences, about half seen once. Specimen: peripheral blood or thyroid tissue (not recorded which). The sequence was collected from a woman aged 18-29 years with Graves' hyperthyroidism.

CDR3 sequence: CASSSSGSRLGELFF. Here the CDR3 DNA reads TGTGCCAGCAGTTCTAGCGGGAGCCGCCTAGGGGAGCTGTTTTTT. The chain links TRBV12-3 or TRBV12-4 to TRBJ2-2, with 10 positions matching TRBD2. The CDR3 is made up of 15 amino acids. The V segment lost 4 bases and the J segment 8 bases; nucleotides outside the gene matches: 7.